The rows below give T cell receptor beta chains drawn from one sample of a study of control samples from healthy donors and cancer patients. TCRdb's copy holds only in-frame clones and misses some; the assay was immunoSEQ multiplex PCR. The sample includes around 150,000 clones, around nine tenths of them seen just once. The specimen was blood. The receptors were sampled from a young man in good health. CDR3s include the opening cysteine and the closing phenylalanine or tryptophan. The order of the fields is CDR3 length, clone size, D gene, V gene, J gene, CDR3 DNA, CDR3 protein. A D gene is named only where the DNA matches it firmly. The size of a clone is reported for some rows only, either as once, few or many, or as a class for expanded clones.

12	NA	NA	TRBV28	TRBJ1-2	TGTGCCAGCAGTATTGCAGAGTATGGCTACACCTTC	CASSIAEYGYTF
10	NA	NA	TRBV6-5	TRBJ2-7	TGTGCCAGCAGCACCTACGAGCAGTACTTC	CASSTYEQYF
15	few	NA	TRBV6-5	TRBJ2-7	TGTGCCAGCAGGGAGGGGGACACGGGAAGTTACGAGCAGTACTTC	CASREGDTGSYEQYF
14	NA	TRBD1	TRBV5-3	TRBJ1-2	TGTGCCAGAAGCGGCAGGGGGCGGGGCTATGGCTACACCTTC	CARSGRGRGYGYTF
14	NA	NA	TRBV6-2/TRBV6-3	TRBJ2-7	TGTGCCAGCAGTCTGGACCAAAGACTCCCCGAGCAGTACTTC	CASSLDQRLPEQYF
14	NA	NA	TRBV7-2	TRBJ1-1	TGTGCCAGCAGCCTCCGGACGGGGAACACTGAAGCTTTCTTT	CASSLRTGNTEAFF
14	NA	NA	TRBV28	TRBJ1-5	TGTGCCAGCAGTTTGAAGCAGAGCAATCAGCCCCAGCATTTT	CASSLKQSNQPQHF
12	NA	NA	TRBV3-1/TRBV3-2	TRBJ1-1	TGTGCCAGCAGCCAGGGACCCACTGAAGCTTTCTTT	CASSQGPTEAFF
15	NA	NA	TRBV2	TRBJ2-5	TGTGCCAGCCGTCAATGGGGACTCTTTCAAGAGACCCAGTACTTC	CASRQWGLFQETQYF
13	NA	NA	TRBV11-3	TRBJ2-2	TGTGCCAGCAGCTTAGCCCGCGGCGGGGAGCTGTTTTTT	CASSLARGGELFF
13	NA	NA	TRBV19	TRBJ2-1	TGTGCCAGTAGTATATGGACGGACAATGAGCAGTTCTTC	CASSIWTDNEQFF
16	NA	TRBD2	TRBV7-9	TRBJ2-1	TGTGCCAGCAGCTTAACTAGCGGGGGTCCCTACAATGAGCAGTTCTTC	CASSLTSGGPYNEQFF
16	once	NA	TRBV6-6	TRBJ1-1	TGTGCCAGCAGTTACTCGAAGGGCCGCGGGAACACTGAAGCTTTCTTT	CASSYSKGRGNTEAFF
12	NA	NA	TRBV28	TRBJ1-6	TGTGCCAGCAGTCGTCCGAATTCACCCCTCCACTTT	CASSRPNSPLHF
18	NA	TRBD1	TRBV19	TRBJ2-1	TGTGCCAGTAGTATAAGAGGGGGCGTTGGGCCTTCCTACAATGAGCAGTTCTTC	CASSIRGGVGPSYNEQFF
12	NA	NA	TRBV19	TRBJ2-2	TGTGCCAGTAGTAGCGGCACCGGGGAGCTGTTTTTT	CASSSGTGELFF
15	NA	TRBD1	TRBV18	TRBJ2-2	TGTGCCAGCTCACCACCGGGACAGGGGACCGGGGAGCTGTTTTTT	CASSPPGQGTGELFF
13	NA	NA	TRBV25-1	TRBJ1-3	TGTGCCAGCAAGGGAAAGGGGAAAAACACCATATATTTT	CASKGKGKNTIYF
16	NA	TRBD2	TRBV3-1/TRBV3-2	TRBJ2-7	TGTGCCAGCAGCCAAGATAATAGCGGGGCTACCTACGAGCAGTACTTC	CASSQDNSGATYEQYF
12	NA	NA	TRBV3-1/TRBV3-2	TRBJ1-1	TGTGCCAGCAGCCCCAGGGACACTGAAGCTTTCTTT	CASSPRDTEAFF
15	NA	NA	TRBV6-5	TRBJ2-7	TGTGCCAGCAGTAGCGCAGGGGCTGGGGCCTACGAGCAGTACTTC	CASSSAGAGAYEQYF
16	NA	NA	TRBV29-1	TRBJ2-1	TGCAGCGTCCGATCCCCCGAGGCTCGTAAATACAATGAGCAGTTCTTC	CSVRSPEARKYNEQFF
15	NA	TRBD1	TRBV5-1	TRBJ2-3	TGCGCCAGCAGCCAACAGGGGGTAGGCACAGATACGCAGTATTTT	CASSQQGVGTDTQYF
15	NA	NA	TRBV4-1	TRBJ1-2	TGCGCCAGCAGCCAGGGACAAGGAGGATACTATGGCTACACCTTC	CASSQGQGGYYGYTF
13	NA	NA	TRBV27	TRBJ1-1	TGTGCCAGCAGTTTGAGGGGAATAACTGAAGCTTTCTTT	CASSLRGITEAFF
18	few	NA	TRBV10-3	TRBJ2-6	TGTGCCATCAGTGAGTCTGGCAGGGGCGGCTCTGGGGCCAACGTCCTGACTTTC	CAISESGRGGSGANVLTF
15	NA	TRBD1	TRBV14	TRBJ2-2	TGTGCCAGCAGCCCACAGGGGCTATCCACCGGGGAGCTGTTTTTT	CASSPQGLSTGELFF
14	NA	NA	TRBV30	TRBJ2-7	TGTGCCTGGAGTGAGAATAGCGGCCCCTACGAGCAGTACTTC	CAWSENSGPYEQYF
16	NA	NA	TRBV9	TRBJ1-3	TGTGCCAGCAGCGTAGGGAGGGCCCCGACGGGAAACACCATATATTTT	CASSVGRAPTGNTIYF
14	NA	NA	TRBV2	TRBJ1-4	TGTGCCAGCAGGTGGAGAGGTGCTAATGAAAAACTGTTTTTT	CASRWRGANEKLFF
14	NA	NA	TRBV7-2	TRBJ1-2	TGTGCCAGCACCCCAAGGGGGACCCTCTTGGGCTACACCTTC	CASTPRGTLLGYTF
13	once	NA	TRBV15	TRBJ1-1	TGTGCCACCAGCAGAGATCCGGGGGCTGAAGCTTTCTTT	CATSRDPGAEAFF
15	NA	NA	TRBV6-1	TRBJ1-2	TGTGCCAGCAGTGAAGCTGGGGGGAATGGCTATGGCTACACCTTC	CASSEAGGNGYGYTF
14	NA	NA	TRBV3-1/TRBV3-2	TRBJ2-7	TGTGCCAGCAGTCCCGGAGGTCGGGCCTACGAGCAGTACTTC	CASSPGGRAYEQYF
13	NA	NA	TRBV7-6	TRBJ2-4	TGTGCCAGCAGCTTATCGGTCAAAAACATTCAGTACTTC	CASSLSVKNIQYF
14	NA	NA	TRBV15	TRBJ2-1	TGTGCCACCAGCAGAGGAAGGGGGGACAATGAGCAGTTCTTC	CATSRGRGDNEQFF
15	NA	NA	TRBV6-6	TRBJ1-5	TGTGCCAGCAGTCGCCCGCAGGGGTCCTATCAGCCCCAGCATTTT	CASSRPQGSYQPQHF
12	NA	NA	TRBV7-6	TRBJ2-2	TGTGCCAGCAGCTATAACACCGGGGAGCTGTTTTTT	CASSYNTGELFF
16	NA	TRBD1	TRBV5-5	TRBJ1-3	TGTGCCAGCAGCCGAAGGACAGGGGAGTTTGGAAACACCATATATTTT	CASSRRTGEFGNTIYF
15	NA	NA	TRBV9	TRBJ1-6	TGTGCCAGCAGCGTAGAGGCAGGCTATAATTCACCCCTCCACTTT	CASSVEAGYNSPLHF